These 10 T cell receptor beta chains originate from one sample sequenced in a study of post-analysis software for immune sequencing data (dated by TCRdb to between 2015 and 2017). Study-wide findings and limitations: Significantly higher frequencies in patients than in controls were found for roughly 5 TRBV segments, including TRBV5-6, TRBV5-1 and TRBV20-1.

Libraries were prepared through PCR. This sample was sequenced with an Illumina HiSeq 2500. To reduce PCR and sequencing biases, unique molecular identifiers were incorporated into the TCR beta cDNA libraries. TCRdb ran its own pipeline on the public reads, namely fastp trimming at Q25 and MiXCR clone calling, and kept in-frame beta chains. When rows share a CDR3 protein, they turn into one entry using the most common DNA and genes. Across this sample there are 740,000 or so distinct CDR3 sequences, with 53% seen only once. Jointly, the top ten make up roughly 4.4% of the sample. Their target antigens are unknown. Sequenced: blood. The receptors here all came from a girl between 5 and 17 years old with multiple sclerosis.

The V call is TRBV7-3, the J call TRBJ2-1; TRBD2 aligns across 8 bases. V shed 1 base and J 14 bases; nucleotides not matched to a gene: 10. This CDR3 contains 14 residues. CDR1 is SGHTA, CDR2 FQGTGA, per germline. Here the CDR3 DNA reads TGTGCCAGCAGCTTAAGTGGACTAGCCCCAAAGGAGTTCTTC. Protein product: CASSLSGLAPKEFF.

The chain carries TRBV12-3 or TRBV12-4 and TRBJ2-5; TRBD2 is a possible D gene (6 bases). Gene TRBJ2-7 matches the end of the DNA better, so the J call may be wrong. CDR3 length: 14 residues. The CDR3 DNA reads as TGTGCCAGCAGTTTCTGGCTAGCGTTTGGCGAGCAGTACTTC. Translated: CASSFWLAFGEQYF.

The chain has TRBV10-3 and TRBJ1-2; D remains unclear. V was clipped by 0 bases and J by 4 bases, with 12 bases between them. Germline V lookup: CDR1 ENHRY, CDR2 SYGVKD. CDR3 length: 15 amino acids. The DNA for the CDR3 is TGTGCCATCAGTGAGTCAAGACAAACCCTCTATGGCTACACCTTC. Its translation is CAISESRQTLYGYTF.

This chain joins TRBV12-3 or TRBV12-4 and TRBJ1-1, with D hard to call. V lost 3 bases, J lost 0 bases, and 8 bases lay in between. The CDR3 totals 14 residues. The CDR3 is CASSFIVMNTEAFF. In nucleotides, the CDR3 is TGTGCCAGCAGTTTCATAGTTATGAACACTGAAGCTTTCTTT.

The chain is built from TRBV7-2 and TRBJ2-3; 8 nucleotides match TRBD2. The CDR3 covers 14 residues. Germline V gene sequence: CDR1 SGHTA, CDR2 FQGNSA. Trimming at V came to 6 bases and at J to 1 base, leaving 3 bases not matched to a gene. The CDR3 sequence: CASRSAGGTDTQYF. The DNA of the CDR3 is TGTGCCAGCAGATCAGCGGGGGGCACAGATACGCAGTATTTT.

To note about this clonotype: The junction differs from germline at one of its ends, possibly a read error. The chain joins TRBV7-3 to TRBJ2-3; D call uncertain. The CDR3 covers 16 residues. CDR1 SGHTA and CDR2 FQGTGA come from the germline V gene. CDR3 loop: CTSSLSRAVSTDTQYF. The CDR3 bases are TGTACCAGCAGCTTAAGTAGGGCAGTTAGCACAGATACGCAGTATTTT. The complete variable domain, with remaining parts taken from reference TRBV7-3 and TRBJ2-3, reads GAGVSQTPSNKVTEKGKYVELRCDPISGHTALYWYRQSLGQGPEFLIYFQGTGAADDSGLPNDRFFAVRPEGSVSTLKIQRTERGDSAVYLCTSSLSRAVSTDTQYFGPGTRLTVL.

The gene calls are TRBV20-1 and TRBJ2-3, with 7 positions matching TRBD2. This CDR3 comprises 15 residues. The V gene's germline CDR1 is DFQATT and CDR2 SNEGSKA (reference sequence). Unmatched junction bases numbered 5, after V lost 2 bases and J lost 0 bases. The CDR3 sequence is CSARFPSGSTDTQYF. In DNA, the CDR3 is TGCAGTGCTAGATTCCCTAGCGGTAGCACAGATACGCAGTATTTT.

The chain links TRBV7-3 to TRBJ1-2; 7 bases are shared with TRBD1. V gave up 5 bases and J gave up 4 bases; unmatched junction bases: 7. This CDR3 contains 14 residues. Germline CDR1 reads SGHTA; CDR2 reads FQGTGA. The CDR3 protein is CASSADAGGYGYTF. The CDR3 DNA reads TGTGCCAGCAGCGCCGATGCAGGGGGCTATGGCTACACCTTC.

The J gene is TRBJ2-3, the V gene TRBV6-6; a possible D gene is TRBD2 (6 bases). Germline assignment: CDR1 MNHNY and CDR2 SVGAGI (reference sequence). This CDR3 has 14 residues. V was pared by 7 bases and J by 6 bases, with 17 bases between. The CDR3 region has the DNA TGTGCCAGCAAAGGTACAAACAGCGGGGATACGCAGTATTTT. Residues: CASKGTNSGDTQYF.

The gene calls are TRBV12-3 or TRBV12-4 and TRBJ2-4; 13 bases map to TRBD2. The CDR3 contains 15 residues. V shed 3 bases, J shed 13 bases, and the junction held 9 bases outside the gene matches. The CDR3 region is CASSFTSGRAYEQYF. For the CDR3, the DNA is TGTGCCAGCAGTTTTACTAGCGGGAGGGCCTATGAGCAGTACTTC.